A selection of T cell receptor beta chains follows, all from one sample in a study of identical twins. TCRdb ran MiXCR on the 5' RACE reads and lists one entry per CDR3 protein. The table lists nearly 250,000 distinct CDR3 sequences, approximately 7% of them singletons. This sample was shared with a second study, whose subject was yellow fever vaccine responses in identical twins.

The specimen was memory (CD45RO+) T cells sorted from blood. These receptors were obtained from a woman younger than 35 in good health. CDR3s include the opening cysteine and the closing phenylalanine or tryptophan. The order of the fields is J gene, V gene, clone size, CDR3 protein. Expanded clones get a size class; other rows say once, few or many, or leave the size out.

TRBJ2-1,TRBV25-1,.,CASTDRSSYNEQFF
TRBJ1-6,TRBV10-3,.,CAIGGQGDSPLHF
TRBJ1-3,TRBV10-3,few,CAISGQGPGNTIYF
TRBJ2-7,TRBV28,once,CASKKGDSPHEQYF
TRBJ2-1,TRBV19,many,CASSIAGDYNEQFF
TRBJ2-6,TRBV2,.,CASRPQTGRGGANVLTF
TRBJ1-2,TRBV6-1,few,CASRPWGQGKGYTF
TRBJ1-5,TRBV28,few,CASSPTALEGVTQHF
TRBJ1-6,TRBV12-3/TRBV12-4,many,CASSPTGAGYPLHF
TRBJ1-2,TRBV2,few,CASSERQPFNYGYTF
TRBJ2-1,TRBV6-5,.,CASNPLSGRGANEQFF
TRBJ1-6,TRBV6-1,.,CASSEAGGDSPLHF
TRBJ2-1,TRBV12-3/TRBV12-4,.,CASSPLAGGTSSYNDQFF
TRBJ2-3,TRBV6-5,few,CASSYSTGRDTQYF
TRBJ2-2,TRBV6-1,few,CASSRLAGGNTGELFF
TRBJ2-1,TRBV20-1,.,CSARDLLLRWGGPDNEQFF
TRBJ2-3,TRBV12-3/TRBV12-4,many,CASSALSTDTQYF
TRBJ2-1,TRBV27,.,CASRTPRGLAGGPCEQFF
TRBJ2-1,TRBV28,many,CASRTGGGRNEQFF
TRBJ2-3,TRBV20-1,many,CSAPDLDRTLSTDTQYF
TRBJ1-2,TRBV5-1,many,CASSLGQGTSNYGYTF
TRBJ2-7,TRBV20-1,few,CSATSGTLGEQYF
TRBJ2-1,TRBV5-6,.,CASGPGLLCSYNEQFF
TRBJ2-7,TRBV14,few,CASSRLGGEPYEQYF
TRBJ2-2,TRBV7-9,.,CASSFATRTGELFF
TRBJ2-7,TRBV12-3/TRBV12-4,many,CASRKYPGVEQYF